The text below deals with one TCR beta chain. Its target is unknown. The CDR3 is 13 amino acids. The V end lost 3 bases, the J end lost 6 bases, and 12 bases lay between the germline ends. Per germline, CDR1 DFQATT and CDR2 SNEGSKA (reference sequence). This entry belongs to a study of CD8 T cells in Susac syndrome. Whole-study findings and limits: It was acknowledged in the study that the number of individuals who were included in its TCR sequencing and HLA analysis was relatively small.

TCR beta was sequenced from blood CD8+ and CD4+ T cells. An amount of RNA that ranged from roughly 0.45 to 1 ug was reverse transcribed with random hexamers. TCRdb reprocessed the immunoSEQ multiplex PCR reads via MiXCR and lists one record per CDR3 protein. The sample lists about 200,000 distinct CDR3 sequences, 90% to 95% occurring once. This clonotype was obtained from a human donor with multiple sclerosis. The sequenced sample was CD4+ T cells from PBMCs. The chain recombines TRBV20-1 with TRBJ2-1, with D perhaps being TRBD1 or TRBD2 (6 bases each). The CDR3 region is CSASVRGLNEQFF. Here the CDR3 DNA reads TGCAGTGCTAGCGTCCGGGGGCTCAATGAGCAGTTCTTC.